The T cell receptor (beta chain) described here comes from a study of lymphopenia after photon versus proton radiotherapy. Profiled with immunoSEQ multiplex PCR; TCRdb holds only in-frame clones, not every one. The sample shows around 6,000 clones, more than 85% of them seen only once. Study-level points and caveats: Oligoclonal CD8+ Temra expansion after nadir drove photon patients' diversity drop.

After removal of 3 bases from V and 9 bases from J, the junction contained 8 bases not matched to a gene. The CDR3 has 15 amino acids. Germline CDR1 is SGHAT and CDR2 is FQDESV (reference sequence). This clone was detected only once. What it recognizes is unknown. The V and J genes are TRBV11-1 and TRBJ1-6; 7 positions agree with TRBD1. The sample was peripheral blood, taken from a patient treated with photon-based radiotherapy. This TCR derives from a man in his sixties with cholangiocarcinoma. The CDR3 loop is CASSLNRDSFSPLHF. Here the CDR3 DNA reads TGTGCCAGCAGCTTGAACCGGGACAGCTTTTCACCCCTCCACTTT. Together with reference TRBV11-1 and TRBJ1-6, the CDR3 gives the full variable domain: EAEVAQSPRYKITEKSQAVAFWCDPISGHATLYWYRQILGQGPELLVQFQDESVVDDSQLPKDRFSAERLKGVDSTLKIQPAELGDSAMYLCASSLNRDSFSPLHFGNGTRLTVT.